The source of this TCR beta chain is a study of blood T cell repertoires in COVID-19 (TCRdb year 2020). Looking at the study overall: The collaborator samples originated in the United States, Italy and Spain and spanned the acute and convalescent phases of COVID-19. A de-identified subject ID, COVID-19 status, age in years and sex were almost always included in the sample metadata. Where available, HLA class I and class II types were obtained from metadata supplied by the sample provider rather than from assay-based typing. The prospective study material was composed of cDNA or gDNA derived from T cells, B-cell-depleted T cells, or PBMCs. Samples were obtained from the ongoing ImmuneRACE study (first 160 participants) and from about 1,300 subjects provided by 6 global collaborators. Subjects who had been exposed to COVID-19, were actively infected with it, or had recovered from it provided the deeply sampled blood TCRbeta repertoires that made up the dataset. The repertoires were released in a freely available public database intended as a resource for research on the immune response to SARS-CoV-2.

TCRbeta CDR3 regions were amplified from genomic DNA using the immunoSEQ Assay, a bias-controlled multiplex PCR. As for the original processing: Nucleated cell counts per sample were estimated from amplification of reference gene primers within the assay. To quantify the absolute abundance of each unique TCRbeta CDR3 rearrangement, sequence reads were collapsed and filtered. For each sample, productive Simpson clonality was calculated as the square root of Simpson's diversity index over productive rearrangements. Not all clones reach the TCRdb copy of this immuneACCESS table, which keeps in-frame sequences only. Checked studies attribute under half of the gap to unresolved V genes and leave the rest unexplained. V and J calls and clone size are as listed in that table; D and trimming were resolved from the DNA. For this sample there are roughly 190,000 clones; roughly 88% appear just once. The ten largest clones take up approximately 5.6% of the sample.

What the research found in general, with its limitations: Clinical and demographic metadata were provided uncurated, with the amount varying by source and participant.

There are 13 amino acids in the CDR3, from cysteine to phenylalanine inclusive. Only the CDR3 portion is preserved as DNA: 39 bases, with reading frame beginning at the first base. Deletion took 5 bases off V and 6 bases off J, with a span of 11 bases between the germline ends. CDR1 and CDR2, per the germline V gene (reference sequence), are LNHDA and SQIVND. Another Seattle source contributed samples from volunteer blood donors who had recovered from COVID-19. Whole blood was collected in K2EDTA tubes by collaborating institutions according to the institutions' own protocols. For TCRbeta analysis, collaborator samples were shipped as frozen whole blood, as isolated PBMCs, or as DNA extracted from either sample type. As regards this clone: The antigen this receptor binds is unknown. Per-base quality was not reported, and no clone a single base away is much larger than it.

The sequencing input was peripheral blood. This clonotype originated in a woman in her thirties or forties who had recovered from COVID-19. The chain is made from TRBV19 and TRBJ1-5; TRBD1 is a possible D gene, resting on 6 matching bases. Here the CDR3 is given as CASSPGGGQPQHF. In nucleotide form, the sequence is TGTGCCAGTAGTCCGGGGGGCGGTCAGCCCCAGCATTTT.